One and the same sample provided the 3 T cell receptor beta chains below, sequenced in a study of tissue T cells after allogeneic stem cell transplantation. Measured with immunoSEQ multiplex PCR; TCRdb has only the in-frame clones, and not every one. The top ten clones hold about 8.3% of a sample with fewer than 30,000 clones, more than 60% of them seen once. Sequenced material: tissue from the ileum, taken at autopsy. The origin of the receptors is an older female donor with lung cancer.

The chain is built from TRBV5-6 and TRBJ2-5; 8 nucleotides align to TRBD1. After removal of 5 bases from V and 3 bases from J, the junction contained 3 bases not matched to a gene. The CDR3 runs to 13 residues. Per germline, CDR1 SGHDT and CDR2 YYEEEE. The CDR3 loop is CASRRTGKETQYF. The CDR3 coding sequence is TGTGCCAGCAGGAGGACAGGGAAAGAGACCCAGTACTTC. The whole variable domain, remainder taken from reference TRBV5-6 and TRBJ2-5, is DAGVTQSPTHLIKTRGQQVTLRCSPKSGHDTVSWYQQALGQGPQFIFQYYEEEERQRGNFPDRFSGHQFPNYSSELNVNALLLGDSALYLCASRRTGKETQYFGPGTRLLVL.

The chain employs TRBV30 and TRBJ1-3; D possibly corresponds to TRBD1 (5 bases). The CDR3 is 12 residues long. Germline V gene data show CDR1 as GTSNPN and CDR2 as SVGIG (reference sequence). V was pared by 5 bases and J by 3 bases, with 8 bases between. This chain's CDR3 is CAWGHFGNTIYF. CDR3 nucleotide sequence: TGTGCCTGGGGACACTTTGGAAACACCATATATTTT.

The chain combines TRBV4-2 with TRBJ1-6; a weak D match, TRBD1 (6 bases). Germline CDR1 is LGHNA and CDR2 is YNFKEQ. The CDR3 runs to 17 residues. The ends were cut back, 0 bases at V and 4 bases at J, with 13 bases in the middle. DNA of the CDR3: TGTGCCAGCAGCCAAGATGGGGGGGGCTCTTATAATTCACCCCTCCACTTT. It translates to CASSQDGGGSYNSPLHF.